A single sample gave rise to the 2 T cell receptor beta chains below, sequenced in a study of control samples from healthy donors and cancer patients. Here immunoSEQ multiplex PCR was the method, and the copy in TCRdb shows in-frame clones only, minus some. The data contain around 230,000 clones, around 94% of them singletons. The sample taken for sequencing was blood. These receptors all stem from a middle-aged man in good health.

This chain joins TRBV12-3 or TRBV12-4 and TRBJ2-5; possible D gene TRBD2, 5 bases. The CDR3 extends over 13 amino acids. V gave up 3 bases and J gave up 2 bases, with 7 bases separating them. Here the CDR3 DNA reads TGTGCCAGCAGTTTCCGGGAACAAGAGACCCAGTACTTC. Translating gives CASSFREQETQYF.

Here the CDR3 reads CASSLPGGYTF. Here the CDR3 DNA reads TGTGCCAGCAGCTTACCTGGTGGCTACACCTTC. The chain is built from TRBV5-5 and TRBJ1-2; no definite D call. The CDR3 is 11 amino acids. Germline CDR1 is SGHKS and CDR2 is YYEKEE (reference sequence). V gave up 2 bases and J gave up 7 bases, with 6 bases separating them.